The rows below give T cell receptor beta chains drawn from one sample of a study of blood T cell repertoires in COVID-19. Produced via immunoSEQ multiplex PCR; TCRdb's table is partial and in-frame only. The sample contains roughly 150,000 clones, around 89% of which appear only once. Material: peripheral blood. These receptors were taken from a man between 60 and 75 years old with active or convalescent COVID-19. CDR3s include the opening cysteine and the closing phenylalanine or tryptophan. D genes are given only for firm matches. Not every row has a clone size; where given, it reads once, few, many or a size class.

D gene	clone size	V gene	J gene	CDR3 protein	CDR3 DNA
TRBD2	once	TRBV27	TRBJ2-6	CASSLLAGGTGANVLTF	TGTGCCAGCAGTCTACTAGCGGGGGGGACTGGGGCCAACGTCCTGACTTTC
.	.	TRBV7-8	TRBJ2-7	CASTPLEALSSYEQYF	TGTGCCAGCACACCCCTGGAGGCCTTAAGCTCCTACGAGCAGTACTTC
.	.	TRBV27	TRBJ1-1	CASSLYGTRYLNTEAFF	TGTGCCAGCAGTTTATATGGGACACGATATTTGAACACTGAAGCTTTCTTT
.	.	TRBV6-5	TRBJ2-5	CASSYSQGKETQYF	TGTGCCAGCAGTTACTCCCAGGGAAAAGAGACCCAGTACTTC
.	.	TRBV24-1	TRBJ2-3	CATSGKGRGTDTQYF	TGTGCCACCAGTGGTAAGGGTCGGGGTACAGATACGCAGTATTTT
TRBD1	.	TRBV6-2/TRBV6-3	TRBJ2-7	CASSATGQGKQYF	TGTGCCAGCAGTGCAACCGGACAGGGGAAGCAGTACTTC
TRBD1	.	TRBV2	TRBJ1-4	CASSAGGLNEKLFF	TGTGCCAGTTCCGCAGGGGGCTTGAATGAAAAACTGTTTTTT
TRBD1	.	TRBV2	TRBJ2-1	CASSAVGGSEQFF	TGTGCCAGCAGTGCTGTAGGGGGCAGCGAGCAGTTCTTC
TRBD2	.	TRBV9	TRBJ2-1	CASSAGTRKFF	TGTGCCAGCAGCGCTGGGACTAGGAAGTTCTTC
.	.	TRBV5-4	TRBJ2-5	CASSGIGSSRETQYF	TGTGCCAGCAGCGGGATAGGGAGTAGCAGAGAGACCCAGTACTTC
TRBD2	.	TRBV2	TRBJ2-1	CASSAVAGRNNEQFF	TGTGCCAGCAGCGCCGTAGCGGGAAGGAACAATGAGCAGTTCTTC
.	.	TRBV30	TRBJ2-2	CAWRRLAADTTGELFF	TGTGCCTGGAGAAGGTTAGCGGCAGATACCACCGGGGAGCTGTTTTTT
TRBD1	.	TRBV23-1	TRBJ1-5	CASSQIGQGVFQPQHF	TGCGCCAGCAGTCAAATAGGACAGGGGGTTTTTCAGCCCCAGCATTTT
.	.	TRBV18	TRBJ2-1	CASSLPLSSYNEQFF	TGTGCCAGCTCACTTCCGCTGAGCTCCTACAATGAGCAGTTCTTC
.	.	TRBV6-5	TRBJ1-2	CASSYSSGGYGYTF	TGTGCCAGCAGTTACTCTTCTGGAGGCTATGGCTACACCTTC
TRBD1	.	TRBV28	TRBJ1-2	CASSRTGGYGYTF	TGTGCCAGCAGTCGGACAGGGGGCTATGGCTACACCTTC
.	.	TRBV30	TRBJ1-4	CAWSVQGTEKLFF	TGTGCCTGGAGTGTCCAGGGGACTGAAAAACTGTTTTTT
TRBD1	.	TRBV19	TRBJ1-2	CASSGRQGVDGYTF	TGTGCCAGTAGTGGCCGACAGGGGGTTGATGGCTACACCTTC
TRBD2	.	TRBV5-5	TRBJ2-7	CASSSSGGALEQYF	TGTGCCAGCAGCTCTAGCGGGGGGGCCCTCGAGCAGTACTTC
TRBD1	few	TRBV19	TRBJ1-2	CASSGRTGGEGYTF	TGTGCCAGTAGCGGAAGGACAGGGGGTGAAGGCTACACCTTC
.	.	TRBV5-1	TRBJ2-3	CASSRGLSTDTQYF	TGCGCCAGCAGCCGGGGACTCAGCACAGATACGCAGTATTTT